This TCR beta chain was profiled in a study of blood T cells in healthy people across ages. For the study at large: Template switching picked up about one barcoded beta molecule for each two T cells.

Study outcomes and limitations: Among long-lived donors, naive CD4+ cells were more numerous and diversity higher than in aged donors.

PCR was performed a second time for about 7 to 11 cycles using a sample-barcoded 5' primer and a J-beta primer mix. Each cDNA was tagged by a template-switch adaptor containing 12 random nucleotides. Individual samples furnished no less than 2.5 million CDR3-containing paired-end reads apiece. TCRdb fed the 5' RACE reads into MiXCR, producing one record per CDR3 protein. The sample yields 1.8 million or so distinct CDR3 sequences, around 40% seen once. Notes on this clonotype: The antigen is not known.

This sequence originates from a human donor in good health. Material: blood.

CDR3 protein: CASGFGTDLSGANVLTF. For the CDR3, the DNA is TGTGCTAGTGGTTTCGGGACAGACCTCTCTGGGGCCAACGTCCTGACTTTC. This chain uses TRBV12-5 with TRBJ2-6, with 7 bases aligning to TRBD1. J lost 0 bases, V lost 3 bases, and 5 bases had no gene match. The CDR3 totals 17 residues. CDR1 LGHNT and CDR2 FRNRAP come from the germline V gene.